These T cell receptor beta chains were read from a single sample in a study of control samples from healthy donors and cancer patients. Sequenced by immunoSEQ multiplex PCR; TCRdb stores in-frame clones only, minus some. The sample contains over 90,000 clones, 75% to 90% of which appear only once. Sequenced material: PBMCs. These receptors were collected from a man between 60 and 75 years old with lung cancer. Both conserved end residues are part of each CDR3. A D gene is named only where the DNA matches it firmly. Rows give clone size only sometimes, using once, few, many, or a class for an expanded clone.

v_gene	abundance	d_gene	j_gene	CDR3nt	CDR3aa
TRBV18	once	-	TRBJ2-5	TGTGCCACCACCCCAGGGGCCGGAGAGACCCAGTACTTC	CATTPGAGETQYF
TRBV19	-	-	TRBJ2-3	TGTGCCAGTAGTATCGGGGGAAGCACAGATACGCAGTATTTT	CASSIGGSTDTQYF
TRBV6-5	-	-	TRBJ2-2	TGTGCCAGCAGTTACCTTGAGGGTGAAGGGGAGCTGTTTTTT	CASSYLEGEGELFF
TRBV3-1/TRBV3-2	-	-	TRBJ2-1	TGTGCCAGCAGCCAAATTATTATGTCCTATGGCTTGGAGCAGTTCTTC	CASSQIIMSYGLEQFF
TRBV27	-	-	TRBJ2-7	TGTGCCAGCAGTTTAGGCCTCTCCTACGAGCAGTACTTC	CASSLGLSYEQYF
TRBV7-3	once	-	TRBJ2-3	TGTGCCAGCAGCCGATCCGCGGGGGCCCCCACAGATACGCAGTATTTT	CASSRSAGAPTDTQYF
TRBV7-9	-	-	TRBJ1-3	TGTGCCAGCAGCTTAGACAGGAGCTCTGGAAACACCATATATTTT	CASSLDRSSGNTIYF
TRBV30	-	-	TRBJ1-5	TGTGCCTGGAGTGTTAGGACTCATCAGCCCCAGCATTTT	CAWSVRTHQPQHF
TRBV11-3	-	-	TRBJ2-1	TGTGCCAGCAGCTCCAGGGGCGACTCCTACAATGAGCAGTTCTTC	CASSSRGDSYNEQFF
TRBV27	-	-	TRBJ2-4	TGTGCCAGCAGTTTGCGAGGCGGATGGGAGAAAAACATTCAGTACTTC	CASSLRGGWEKNIQYF
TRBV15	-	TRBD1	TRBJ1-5	TGTGCCACCAGCAGGTTACGACAGGGGATCAATCAGCCCCAGCATTTT	CATSRLRQGINQPQHF
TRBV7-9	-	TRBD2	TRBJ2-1	TGTGCCAGCAGCTTAGCAAGACTAGCGGCCTACAATGAGCAGTTCTTC	CASSLARLAAYNEQFF
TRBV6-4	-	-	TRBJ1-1	TGTGCCAGCAGTTCCACACCTGCGAACACTGAAGCTTTCTTT	CASSSTPANTEAFF
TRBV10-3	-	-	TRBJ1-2	TGTGCCATCAGTAACGCCGGGACAACCCTTTATGGCTACACCTTC	CAISNAGTTLYGYTF
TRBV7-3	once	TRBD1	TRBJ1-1	TGTGCCAGCAGCGTACAGGGGGCCGACACTGAAGCTTTCTTT	CASSVQGADTEAFF
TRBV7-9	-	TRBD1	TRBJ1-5	TGTGCCAGCAGCATGAGCGGAACAGGGGGCCATAATCAGCCCCAGCATTTT	CASSMSGTGGHNQPQHF
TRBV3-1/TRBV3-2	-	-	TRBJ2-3	TGTGCCAGCAGCCCGCGGGACAGCCATACGCAGTATTTT	CASSPRDSHTQYF